Listed below are T cell receptor beta chains from one sample, sequenced in a study of beta chain features in type 1 diabetes. The protocol was immunoSEQ multiplex PCR, while the TCRdb copy is restricted to in-frame clones and leaves out a portion. The sample includes 600,000 to 700,000 clones, 9.5% to 15% of them seen just once. The sample taken for sequencing was naive CD4+ T cells from blood. These receptors were taken from a man younger than 40 with type 1 diabetes. Both conserved end residues are part of each CDR3. Each record gives: V gene, CDR3 protein.

TRBV19 | CASSYYGTGGGETQYF
TRBV2 | CASILLPGETQYF
TRBV30 | CAGNSRGGFYEQYF
TRBV4-3 | CASSRPGNSMGEQFF
TRBV30 | CAWSLRPPSSPLHF
TRBV28 | CASSQSQGNQETQYF
TRBV4-1 | CASSRGTPTNSPLHF
TRBV18 | CASSGGTDNEQFF
TRBV25-1 | CASSEPGRLNYGYTF
TRBV7-8 | CASSPSRGAKNIQYF
TRBV7-9 | CASSEQARSEQYF
TRBV28 | CASSVRTGAYEQYF
TRBV11-2 | CASSSERGYTQYF
TRBV18 | CASSPAGQYYEQYF
TRBV25-1 | CASTTTQSYEQYF
TRBV5-1 | CASSLAMEPGELFF
TRBV11-2 | CASSRLEFTDTQYF
TRBV19 | CASSDFPGQGLYGYTF
TRBV29-1 | CSVQGGNQPQHF
TRBV18 | CASSPKTGNEQYF
TRBV18 | CASSPNDRISGNTIYF
TRBV5-8 | CASSFGTYNEQFF
TRBV5-4 | CASNNQGTGENIQYF
TRBV6-6 | CASREDRGNHNYGYTF
TRBV18 | CASSPQGQGAYEQYF
TRBV27 | CASSPRGGEETQYF
TRBV5-1 | CASSAGQGAGSPLHF
TRBV27 | CASSLSYAATTGELFF
TRBV10-3 | CAISESLKGNYGYTF